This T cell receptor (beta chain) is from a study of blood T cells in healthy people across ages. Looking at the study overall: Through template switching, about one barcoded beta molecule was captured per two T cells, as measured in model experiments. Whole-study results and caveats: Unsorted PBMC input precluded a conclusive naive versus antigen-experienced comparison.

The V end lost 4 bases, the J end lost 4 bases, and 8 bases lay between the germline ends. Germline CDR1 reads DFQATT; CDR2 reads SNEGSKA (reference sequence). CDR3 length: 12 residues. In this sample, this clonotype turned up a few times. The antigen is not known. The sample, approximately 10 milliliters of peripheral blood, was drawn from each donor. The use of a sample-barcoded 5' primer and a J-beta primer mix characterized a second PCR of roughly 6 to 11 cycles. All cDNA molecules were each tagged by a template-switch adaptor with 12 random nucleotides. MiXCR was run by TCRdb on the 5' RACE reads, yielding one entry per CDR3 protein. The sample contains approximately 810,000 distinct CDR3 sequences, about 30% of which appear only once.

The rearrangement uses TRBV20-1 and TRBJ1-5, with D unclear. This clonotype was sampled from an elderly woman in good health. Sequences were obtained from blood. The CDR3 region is CSAMGLNQPQHF. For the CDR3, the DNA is TGCAGTGCTATGGGGTTAAATCAGCCCCAGCATTTT.